The T cell receptor (beta chain) described here comes from a study of T-cell reconstitution after alpha-beta-depleted transplantation in children. Germline assignment: CDR1 SQVTM and CDR2 ANQGSEA. Between the trimmed V and J ends, which lost 5 bases and 2 bases, there was a span of 11 bases. This CDR3 has 13 amino acids. This clonotype was recorded at least ten times. A TCRbeta library incorporating unique molecular identifiers was prepared. TCRdb ran MiXCR on the PCR reads and lists one entry per CDR3 protein. The table lists hundreds of thousands of distinct CDR3 sequences, about a sixth of them singletons.

The chain couples TRBV29-1 to TRBJ2-3; D gene uncertain. This receptor was identified in a male patient aged 2 to 10 who had a stem cell transplant for acute lymphoblastic leukemia, so the T cells may come from the graft donor. The sequencing here drew on PBMCs, mostly from graft donor cells, taken 360 days after TCRalphabeta/CD19-depleted stem cell transplant. CDR3 loop: CSVYQTLTDTQYF. CDR3 DNA: TGCAGCGTTTACCAGACTCTCACAGATACGCAGTATTTT.